This TCR beta chain was profiled in a study of cytomegalovirus exposure and HLA in healthy donors. Study findings and constraints: The study recorded around 160 TCR beta chains that were cytomegalovirus-associated.

Worth noting for this clone: Its target is not known.

Assay used: immunoSEQ multiplex PCR; TCRdb lists only in-frame clones, some missing. Among some 150,000 clones, 85% to 90% were seen once, and the ten largest hold 3.3%. The CDR3 covers 16 residues. The V and J ends lost 5 bases and 5 bases, in that order; junction bases with no gene match: 5. Germline V gene lookup returns CDR1 SGHAT and CDR2 FQDESV (reference sequence). The donors were members of the validation cohort comprising about 130 subjects, separate from the roughly 690-subject first cohort. The TCR sequence derives from a woman between 18 and 30 years old in good health and CMV-seropositive. The specimen was PBMCs. The rearrangement uses TRBV11-1 and TRBJ2-2; the match to TRBD2 covers 13 bases. As DNA, the CDR3 is TGTGCCAGCAGCGTTACTAGCGGGAGGGTGACCGGGGAGCTGTTTTTT. Translation gives CASSVTSGRVTGELFF.